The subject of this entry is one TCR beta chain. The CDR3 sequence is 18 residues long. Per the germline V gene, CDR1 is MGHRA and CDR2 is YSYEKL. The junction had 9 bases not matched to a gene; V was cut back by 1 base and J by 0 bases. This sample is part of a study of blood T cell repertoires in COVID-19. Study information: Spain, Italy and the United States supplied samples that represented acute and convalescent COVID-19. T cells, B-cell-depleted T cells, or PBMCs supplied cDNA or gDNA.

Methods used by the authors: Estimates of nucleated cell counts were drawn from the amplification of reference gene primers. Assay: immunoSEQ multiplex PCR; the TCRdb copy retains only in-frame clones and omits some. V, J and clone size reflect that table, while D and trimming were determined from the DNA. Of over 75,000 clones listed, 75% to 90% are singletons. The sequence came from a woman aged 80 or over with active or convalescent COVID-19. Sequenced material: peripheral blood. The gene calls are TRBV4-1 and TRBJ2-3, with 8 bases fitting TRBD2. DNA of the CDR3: TGCGCCAGCAGCCAAGGCCCGTGGGCTAGCGGGAGCACAGATACGCAGTATTTT. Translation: CASSQGPWASGSTDTQYF.